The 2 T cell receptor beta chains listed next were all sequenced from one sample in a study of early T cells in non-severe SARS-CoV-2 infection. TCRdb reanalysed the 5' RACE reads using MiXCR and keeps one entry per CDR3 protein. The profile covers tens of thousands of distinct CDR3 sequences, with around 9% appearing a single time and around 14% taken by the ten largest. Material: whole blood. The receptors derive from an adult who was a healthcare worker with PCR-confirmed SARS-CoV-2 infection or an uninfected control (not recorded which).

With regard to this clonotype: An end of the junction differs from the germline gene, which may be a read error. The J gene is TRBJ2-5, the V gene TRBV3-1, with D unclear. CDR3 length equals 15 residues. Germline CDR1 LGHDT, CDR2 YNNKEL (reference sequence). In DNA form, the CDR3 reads TGTGTCAGCAGCCAAGACCGTACCCCTTATGAGACCCAGTACTTC. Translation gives CVSSQDRTPYETQYF.

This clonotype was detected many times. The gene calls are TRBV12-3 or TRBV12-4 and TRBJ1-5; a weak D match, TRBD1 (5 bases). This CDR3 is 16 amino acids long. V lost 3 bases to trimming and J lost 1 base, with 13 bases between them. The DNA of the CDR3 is TGTGCCAGCAGTTTGGGAGGCGGGGCGAGCAATCAGCCCCAGCATTTT. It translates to CASSLGGGASNQPQHF.